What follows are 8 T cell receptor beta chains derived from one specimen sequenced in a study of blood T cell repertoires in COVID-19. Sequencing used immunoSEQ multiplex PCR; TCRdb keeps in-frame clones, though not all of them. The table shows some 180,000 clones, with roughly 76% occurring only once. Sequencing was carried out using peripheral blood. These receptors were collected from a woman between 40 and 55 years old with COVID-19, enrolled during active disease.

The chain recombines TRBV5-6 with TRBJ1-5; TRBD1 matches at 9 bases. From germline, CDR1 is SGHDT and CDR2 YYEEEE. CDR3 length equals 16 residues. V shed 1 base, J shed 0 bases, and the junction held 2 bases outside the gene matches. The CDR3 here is CASSLTGGPSNQPQHF. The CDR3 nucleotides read TGTGCCAGCAGCTTGACAGGGGGCCCTAGCAATCAGCCCCAGCATTTT.

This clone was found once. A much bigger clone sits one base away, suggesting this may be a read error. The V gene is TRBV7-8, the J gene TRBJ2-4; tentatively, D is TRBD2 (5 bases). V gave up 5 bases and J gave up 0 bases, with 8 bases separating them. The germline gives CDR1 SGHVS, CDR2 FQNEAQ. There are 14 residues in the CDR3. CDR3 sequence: CASSEGLAKNIQYF. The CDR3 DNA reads TGTGCCAGCAGCGAAGGACTAGCCAAAAACATTCAGTACTTC.

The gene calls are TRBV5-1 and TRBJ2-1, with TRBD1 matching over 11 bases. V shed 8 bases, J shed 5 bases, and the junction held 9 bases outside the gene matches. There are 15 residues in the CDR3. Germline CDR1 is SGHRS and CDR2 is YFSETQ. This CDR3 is CASRLRDRGDNEQFF. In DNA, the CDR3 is TGCGCCAGTCGTCTCCGGGACAGGGGGGACAATGAGCAGTTCTTC.

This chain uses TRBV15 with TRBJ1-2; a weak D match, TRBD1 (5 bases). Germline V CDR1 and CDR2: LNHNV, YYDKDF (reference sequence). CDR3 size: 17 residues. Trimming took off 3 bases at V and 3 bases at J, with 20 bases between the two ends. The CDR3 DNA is TGTGCCACCAGCAGGGAATACCTAGGGGCCCTAGACTATGGCTACACCTTC. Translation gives CATSREYLGALDYGYTF.

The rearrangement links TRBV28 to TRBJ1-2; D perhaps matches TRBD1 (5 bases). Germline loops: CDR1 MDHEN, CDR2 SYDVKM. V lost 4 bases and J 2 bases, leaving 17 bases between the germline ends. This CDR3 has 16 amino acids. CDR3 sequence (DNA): TGTGCCAGCAGTTCCCCATCTGGGGCGGGGAACTATGGCTACACCTTC. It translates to CASSSPSGAGNYGYTF.

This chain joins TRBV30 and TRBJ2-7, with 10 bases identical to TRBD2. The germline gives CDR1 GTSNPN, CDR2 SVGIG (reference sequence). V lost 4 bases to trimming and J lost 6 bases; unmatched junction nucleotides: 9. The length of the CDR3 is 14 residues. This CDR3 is CAWNLLAGGGEQYF. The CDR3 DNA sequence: TGTGCCTGGAATCTTTTAGCGGGGGGCGGCGAGCAGTACTTC.

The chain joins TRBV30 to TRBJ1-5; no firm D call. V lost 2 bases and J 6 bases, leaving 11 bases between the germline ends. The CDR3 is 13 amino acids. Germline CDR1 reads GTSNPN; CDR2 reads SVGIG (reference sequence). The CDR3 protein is CAWSRKAGQPQHF. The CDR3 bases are TGTGCCTGGAGTCGTAAGGCGGGTCAGCCCCAGCATTTT.

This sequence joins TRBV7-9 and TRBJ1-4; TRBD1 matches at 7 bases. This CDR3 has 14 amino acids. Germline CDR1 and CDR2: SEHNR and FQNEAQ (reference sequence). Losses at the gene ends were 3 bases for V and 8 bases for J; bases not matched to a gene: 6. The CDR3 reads CASSLTGFGEKLFF. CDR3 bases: TGTGCCAGCAGCTTGACAGGGTTTGGGGAAAAACTGTTTTTT. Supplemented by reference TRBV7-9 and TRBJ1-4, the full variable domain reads DTGVSQNPRHKITKRGQNVTFRCDPISEHNRLYWYRQTLGQGPEFLTYFQNEAQLEKSRLLSDRFSAERPKGSFSTLEIQRTEQGDSAMYLCASSLTGFGEKLFFGSGTQLSVL.